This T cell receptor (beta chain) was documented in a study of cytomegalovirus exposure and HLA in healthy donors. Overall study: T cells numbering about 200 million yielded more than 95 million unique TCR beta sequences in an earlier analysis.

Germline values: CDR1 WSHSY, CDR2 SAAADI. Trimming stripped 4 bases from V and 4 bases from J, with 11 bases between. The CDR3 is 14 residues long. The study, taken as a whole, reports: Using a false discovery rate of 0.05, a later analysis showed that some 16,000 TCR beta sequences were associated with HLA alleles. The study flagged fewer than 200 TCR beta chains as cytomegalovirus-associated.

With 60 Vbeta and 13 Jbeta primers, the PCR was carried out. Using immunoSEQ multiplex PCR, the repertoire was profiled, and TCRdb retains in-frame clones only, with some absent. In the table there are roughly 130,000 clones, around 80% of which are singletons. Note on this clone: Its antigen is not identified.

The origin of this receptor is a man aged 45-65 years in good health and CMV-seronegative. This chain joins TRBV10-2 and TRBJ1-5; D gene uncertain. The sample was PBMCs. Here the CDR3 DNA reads TGCGCCAGCAGTGGAAACAGACATAATCAGCCCCAGCATTTT. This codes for CASSGNRHNQPQHF.